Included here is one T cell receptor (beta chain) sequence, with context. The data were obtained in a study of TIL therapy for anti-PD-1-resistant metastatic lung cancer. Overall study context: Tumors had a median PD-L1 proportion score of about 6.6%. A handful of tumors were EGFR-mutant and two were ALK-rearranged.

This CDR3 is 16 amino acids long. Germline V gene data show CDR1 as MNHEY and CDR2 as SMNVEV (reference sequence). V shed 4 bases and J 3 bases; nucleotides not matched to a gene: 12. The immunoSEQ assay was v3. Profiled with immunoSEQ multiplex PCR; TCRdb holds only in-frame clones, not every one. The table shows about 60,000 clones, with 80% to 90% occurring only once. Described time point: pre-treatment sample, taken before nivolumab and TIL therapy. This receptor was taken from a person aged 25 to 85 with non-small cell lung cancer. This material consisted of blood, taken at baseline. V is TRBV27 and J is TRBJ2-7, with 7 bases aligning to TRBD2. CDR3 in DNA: TGTGCCAGCAGTTCCCTCTGGTTGCGGGGGAACTACGAGCAGTACTTC. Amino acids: CASSSLWLRGNYEQYF.